These T cell receptor beta chains were read from a single sample in a study of blood T cells in healthy people across ages. TCRdb reprocessed the 5' RACE reads via MiXCR and lists one record per CDR3 protein. Of about 1.8 million distinct CDR3 sequences in the sample, around 50% are singletons; the top ten hold more than 2%. The specimen sequenced was blood. All receptors derive from a woman in her thirties or forties in good health. CDR3s include the opening cysteine and the closing phenylalanine or tryptophan. Fields, in order: V gene, J gene, D gene, clone size, CDR3 DNA, CDR3 protein. D genes are given only for firm matches. The size entry is marked missing in some rows and otherwise reads once, few, many or a size class.

V gene: TRBV27; J gene: TRBJ2-5; D gene: TRBD2; clone size: few; CDR3 DNA: TGTGCCAGCAGTTTAGGTGGCGGGGGGGACCAAGAGACCCAGTACTTC; CDR3 protein: CASSLGGGGDQETQYF
V gene: TRBV20-1; J gene: TRBJ2-5; D gene: TRBD1; clone size: NA; CDR3 DNA: TGCAGTGCTACCTCCCTTTCTGACAGGGAAGAGACCCAGTACTTC; CDR3 protein: CSATSLSDREETQYF
V gene: TRBV21-1; J gene: TRBJ2-7; D gene: NA; clone size: few; CDR3 DNA: TGTGCCAGCAGCCCGCGACAGGTGTACTCCTACGAGCAGTACTTC; CDR3 protein: CASSPRQVYSYEQYF
V gene: TRBV28; J gene: TRBJ2-6; D gene: NA; clone size: NA; CDR3 DNA: TGTGCCAGCAGTCCCAATAGGCAGGTCGGGTTTTATGGGGCCAACGTCCTGACTTTC; CDR3 protein: CASSPNRQVGFYGANVLTF
V gene: TRBV14; J gene: TRBJ1-2; D gene: NA; clone size: few; CDR3 DNA: TGTGCCAGCAGCCAGACGGACACTTCCTATGGCTACACCTTC; CDR3 protein: CASSQTDTSYGYTF
V gene: TRBV7-2; J gene: TRBJ2-3; D gene: NA; clone size: few; CDR3 DNA: TGTGCCAGCAGCCCTGGACTGTGGACAGATACGCAGTATTTT; CDR3 protein: CASSPGLWTDTQYF
V gene: TRBV7-2; J gene: TRBJ2-3; D gene: TRBD2; clone size: NA; CDR3 DNA: TGTGCCAGCAGCCCCCCACGAGGGCTAGCGGGCCTCGCCCGCACAGATACGCAGTATTTT; CDR3 protein: CASSPPRGLAGLARTDTQYF
V gene: TRBV12-3/TRBV12-4; J gene: TRBJ2-4; D gene: NA; clone size: NA; CDR3 DNA: TGTGCCAGCACCCAGACACGCTCCTACAATGAGCAGTACTTC; CDR3 protein: CASTQTRSYNEQYF
V gene: TRBV4-2; J gene: TRBJ2-3; D gene: NA; clone size: NA; CDR3 DNA: TGTGCCAGCAGCCAAGATGGTCAAAGCACAGATACGCAGTATTTT; CDR3 protein: CASSQDGQSTDTQYF
V gene: TRBV20-1; J gene: TRBJ1-2; D gene: TRBD1; clone size: few; CDR3 DNA: TGCAGTGCTTCACAGGGGGCCTATGGCTACACCTTC; CDR3 protein: CSASQGAYGYTF
V gene: TRBV12-5; J gene: TRBJ2-6; D gene: NA; clone size: NA; CDR3 DNA: TGTGCTAGTGGTTACGGACCCGGGGCCAACGTCCTGACTTTC; CDR3 protein: CASGYGPGANVLTF
V gene: TRBV9; J gene: TRBJ2-7; D gene: NA; clone size: NA; CDR3 DNA: TGTGCCAGTAAGAGGGGATTGGTTAGGTGCGAGCAGTACTTC; CDR3 protein: CASKRGLVRCEQYF
V gene: TRBV2; J gene: TRBJ2-7; D gene: NA; clone size: NA; CDR3 DNA: TGTGCCAGCAGTGGGGGGCAGAGGTCCGAGCAGTACTTC; CDR3 protein: CASSGGQRSEQYF
V gene: TRBV20-1; J gene: TRBJ2-3; D gene: TRBD2; clone size: few; CDR3 DNA: TGCAGTGCTAAGGCGGGGGGCTTACGTACAGATACGCAGTATTTT; CDR3 protein: CSAKAGGLRTDTQYF
V gene: TRBV4-3; J gene: TRBJ2-7; D gene: NA; clone size: many; CDR3 DNA: TGCGCCAGCAGCCAAGACGTTGGGTCCTACGAGCAGTACTTC; CDR3 protein: CASSQDVGSYEQYF
V gene: TRBV24-1; J gene: TRBJ2-1; D gene: NA; clone size: NA; CDR3 DNA: TGTGCCACCAGTGATAGGGGGAAGACCTACAATGAGCAGTTCTTC; CDR3 protein: CATSDRGKTYNEQFF
V gene: TRBV20-1; J gene: TRBJ2-5; D gene: NA; clone size: few; CDR3 DNA: TGCAGTGCTAGAAAGTCAGGGAGAGAGACCCAGTACTTC; CDR3 protein: CSARKSGRETQYF
V gene: TRBV7-2; J gene: TRBJ2-5; D gene: NA; clone size: few; CDR3 DNA: TGTGCCAGCAGCTTAGGGAGGCAGGACCAAGAGACCCAGTACTTC; CDR3 protein: CASSLGRQDQETQYF
V gene: TRBV29-1; J gene: TRBJ2-1; D gene: NA; clone size: NA; CDR3 DNA: TGCAGCGTTGAAGGGGGTAGCGGACCCTCCAATGAGCAGTTCTTC; CDR3 protein: CSVEGGSGPSNEQFF
V gene: TRBV4-3; J gene: TRBJ2-1; D gene: NA; clone size: NA; CDR3 DNA: TGCGCCAGCAGCCAAGAGGCGGCTAGATCGAGCTCCTACAATGAGCAGTTCTTC; CDR3 protein: CASSQEAARSSSYNEQFF
V gene: TRBV7-2; J gene: TRBJ2-5; D gene: NA; clone size: NA; CDR3 DNA: TGTGCCAGCAGCTTAGTACGGCGGCGGGAGACCCAGTACTTC; CDR3 protein: CASSLVRRRETQYF
V gene: TRBV6-2/TRBV6-3; J gene: TRBJ1-2; D gene: NA; clone size: NA; CDR3 DNA: TGTGCCAGCAGTGACCGGGGGGAGCACTATGGCTACACCTTC; CDR3 protein: CASSDRGEHYGYTF
V gene: TRBV20-1; J gene: TRBJ2-5; D gene: NA; clone size: NA; CDR3 DNA: TGCAGTGCTAGGCTTACTCTGATGACCCAGTACTTC; CDR3 protein: CSARLTLMTQYF
V gene: TRBV28; J gene: TRBJ2-1; D gene: TRBD2; clone size: NA; CDR3 DNA: TGTGCCAGCAGTTGGACGGGACTAGCTTTCAATGAGCAGTTCTTC; CDR3 protein: CASSWTGLAFNEQFF
V gene: TRBV13; J gene: TRBJ2-7; D gene: NA; clone size: few; CDR3 DNA: TGTGCCAGCAGCTCACAGGGGGCGGGGGGGCCCTACGAGCAGTACTTC; CDR3 protein: CASSSQGAGGPYEQYF
V gene: TRBV6-2/TRBV6-3; J gene: TRBJ2-4; D gene: NA; clone size: NA; CDR3 DNA: TGTGCCAGCAGTTACCCAGGGACACTAGCCAAAAACATTCAGTACTTC; CDR3 protein: CASSYPGTLAKNIQYF
V gene: TRBV7-9; J gene: TRBJ2-5; D gene: TRBD2; clone size: few; CDR3 DNA: TGTGCCAGCAGCCCCCCGGGGGGGAAAGAGACCCAGTACTTC; CDR3 protein: CASSPPGGKETQYF
V gene: TRBV27; J gene: TRBJ2-3; D gene: NA; clone size: few; CDR3 DNA: TGTGCCAGCAGTAGCCTCCCGGGAGATACGCAGTATTTT; CDR3 protein: CASSSLPGDTQYF
V gene: TRBV20-1; J gene: TRBJ2-1; D gene: NA; clone size: few; CDR3 DNA: TGCAGTGGGGAGGTAGGCGGCGATGAGCAGTTCTTC; CDR3 protein: CSGEVGGDEQFF
V gene: TRBV11-2; J gene: TRBJ2-3; D gene: NA; clone size: NA; CDR3 DNA: TGTGCCAGCAGCTCCTCTCCGGGACTTCCAGATACGCAGTATTTT; CDR3 protein: CASSSSPGLPDTQYF
V gene: TRBV6-5; J gene: TRBJ2-1; D gene: NA; clone size: few; CDR3 DNA: TGTGCCAGCAGTTGGTTTGGAGGAAACTCCTACAATGAGCAGTTCTTC; CDR3 protein: CASSWFGGNSYNEQFF
V gene: TRBV4-2; J gene: TRBJ2-1; D gene: NA; clone size: NA; CDR3 DNA: TGTGCCAGCAGCGCGGGACGGGGGCTGGGGGGGCGGATCAACAACTACAATGAGCAGTTCTTC; CDR3 protein: CASSAGRGLGGRINNYNEQFF
V gene: TRBV7-2; J gene: TRBJ2-7; D gene: TRBD2; clone size: NA; CDR3 DNA: TGTGCCAGCAGCTCGACTAGCGGGGGGCACTCCTACGAGCAGTACTTC; CDR3 protein: CASSSTSGGHSYEQYF
V gene: TRBV3-1; J gene: TRBJ2-1; D gene: TRBD2; clone size: few; CDR3 DNA: TGTGCCAGCAGCCAAGATCGTGGACTAGCGGGGGAGTTCTTC; CDR3 protein: CASSQDRGLAGEFF
V gene: TRBV9; J gene: TRBJ1-2; D gene: NA; clone size: few; CDR3 DNA: TGTGCCAGCAGCGGCGCACAGGGCGGCGGCTACACCTTC; CDR3 protein: CASSGAQGGGYTF
V gene: TRBV4-3; J gene: TRBJ1-2; D gene: NA; clone size: NA; CDR3 DNA: TGCGCCAGCAGCCAAGATCCAGGCGCATATGGCTACACCTTC; CDR3 protein: CASSQDPGAYGYTF
V gene: TRBV28; J gene: TRBJ2-5; D gene: NA; clone size: NA; CDR3 DNA: TGTGCCAGCAGGCCGTCGGGGGTGTTAGTCCAAGAGACCCAGTACTTC; CDR3 protein: CASRPSGVLVQETQYF
V gene: TRBV5-6; J gene: TRBJ2-1; D gene: NA; clone size: few; CDR3 DNA: TGTGCCAGCAGCTCGGGACTCCAGAGTAATGAGCAGTTCTTC; CDR3 protein: CASSSGLQSNEQFF